This T cell receptor (beta chain) was captured by sequencing in a study of cytomegalovirus exposure and HLA in healthy donors. Use of 60 Vbeta and 13 Jbeta primers characterized the PCR. The method was immunoSEQ multiplex PCR; TCRdb's version includes in-frame clones alone and lacks a portion of them. The table records about 150,000 clones, approximately 80% of them present only once. This clone appeared a few times. No antigen is known for it. Findings and caveats of the study: The authors judged a highly shared variant cluster likely a sequencing artifact. When the data were analyzed later, several of the most significant clusters appeared to be linked to common viral pathogens. Later work found most CMV-associated TCR beta chains apparently HLA-restricted. TCR beta sequences reportedly predicted the HLA-A and HLA-B alleles of most subjects accurately.

V lost 3 bases, J lost 5 bases, and 10 bases lay in between. Per germline, CDR1 ENHRY and CDR2 SYGVKD. This CDR3 comprises 13 residues. The V gene is TRBV10-3, the J gene TRBJ1-2; D unclear. The sample consisted of PBMCs. The clonotype was recovered from a woman aged 40-49 years in good health and CMV-seronegative. Written as DNA, the CDR3 is TGTGCCATCAGTGATATCTACGTGTATGGCTACACCTTC. Its protein is CAISDIYVYGYTF.